Listed below are T cell receptor beta chains from one sample, sequenced in a study of control samples from healthy donors and cancer patients. The assay was immunoSEQ multiplex PCR, and TCRdb's table has in-frame clones only and misses some. The table includes roughly 80,000 clones, about nine tenths detected once. The specimen sequenced was blood. The receptors originated from a man aged 50-60 years in good health. Both conserved end residues are part of each CDR3. D genes are given only for firm matches. Size tells how often a clone was seen (once, few, many) or the class of an expanded clone, and some rows leave it out.

>TRBJ1-4|NA|TRBV7-9|NA
CASSLNSNEKLFF
TGTGCCAGCAGCTTGAACAGTAATGAAAAACTGTTTTTT
>TRBJ2-1|TRBD2|TRBV2|NA
CASRPPGAGVSTGGFF
TGTGCCAGCAGGCCCCCGGGAGCGGGGGTGTCTACGGGGGGGTTCTTC
>TRBJ1-5|NA|TRBV6-1|NA
CASSEDRTYSNQPQHF
TGTGCCAGCAGTGAAGACAGGACGTATAGCAATCAGCCCCAGCATTTT
>TRBJ2-6|NA|TRBV5-6|NA
CASSLERVAGANVLTF
TGTGCCAGCAGCTTGGAAAGGGTGGCTGGGGCCAACGTCCTGACTTTC
>TRBJ1-1|TRBD1|TRBV19|NA
CASSLGQGARTEAFF
TGTGCCAGTAGTTTAGGACAGGGGGCTCGCACTGAAGCTTTCTTT
>TRBJ1-6|NA|TRBV19|NA
CASGNRNSPLHF
TGTGCCAGTGGGAACAGGAATTCACCCCTCCACTTT
>TRBJ1-4|NA|TRBV2|NA
CAFTRGNEKLFF
TGTGCCTTTACCCGGGGTAATGAAAAACTGTTTTTT
>TRBJ2-1|NA|TRBV4-1|NA
CASSQPDYNEQFF
TGCGCCAGCAGCCAACCTGATTACAATGAGCAGTTCTTC
>TRBJ1-2|TRBD1|TRBV6-4|NA
CASSDSGTGKGYTF
TGTGCCAGCAGTGACTCCGGGACAGGGAAAGGCTACACCTTC
>TRBJ1-1|NA|TRBV7-7|NA
CASSLRANTEAFF
TGTGCTAGCAGCTTACGGGCGAACACTGAAGCTTTCTTT
>TRBJ2-5|NA|TRBV5-4|once
CASSLGDNQETQYF
TGTGCCAGCAGCTTGGGGGACAACCAAGAGACCCAGTACTTC
>TRBJ1-4|NA|TRBV10-3|NA
CAIRARGGGAAQEKLFF
TGTGCCATCAGGGCGCGGGGGGGAGGGGCGGCGCAAGAAAAACTGTTTTTT
>TRBJ2-7|TRBD1|TRBV5-1|NA
CASSLGGQGHREQYF
TGCGCCAGCAGCTTGGGGGGACAGGGGCACCGCGAGCAGTACTTC
>TRBJ1-4|TRBD1|TRBV5-1|NA
CASSSTGGDEKLFF
TGCGCCAGCAGTTCGACAGGGGGAGATGAAAAACTGTTTTTT
>TRBJ2-7|NA|TRBV6-5|NA
CASNRDLSYEQYF
TGTGCCAGCAACCGAGACTTGTCCTACGAGCAGTACTTC
>TRBJ1-2|TRBD1|TRBV14|once
CASSQDVRGRYGYTF
TGTGCCAGCAGCCAAGATGTCAGGGGGCGGTATGGCTACACCTTC
>TRBJ2-2|TRBD2|TRBV3-1/TRBV3-2|NA
CASSQEGRGALNTGELFF
TGTGCCAGCAGCCAAGAAGGGCGGGGGGCTCTGAACACCGGGGAGCTGTTTTTT
>TRBJ1-1|TRBD1|TRBV2|NA
CASTSDRGTEAFF
TGTGCCAGCACCTCGGACAGGGGCACTGAAGCTTTCTTT
>TRBJ2-1|NA|TRBV30|NA
CAWSGGSARQFF
TGTGCCTGGAGTGGGGGCTCGGCACGGCAGTTCTTC
>TRBJ2-2|NA|TRBV5-5|NA
CASNDRFPGELFF
TGTGCCAGCAATGACAGGTTCCCCGGGGAGCTGTTTTTT
>TRBJ2-1|NA|TRBV5-1|NA
CASSGTLGEQFF
TGCGCCAGCAGCGGAACCCTGGGTGAGCAGTTCTTC
>TRBJ1-5|NA|TRBV19|NA
CASSILGGSNQPQHF
TGTGCCAGTAGTATCCTTGGGGGGAGCAATCAGCCCCAGCATTTT
>TRBJ2-7|NA|TRBV9|NA
CASSVGGGYSYEQYF
TGTGCCAGCAGCGTAGGAGGCGGATATTCCTACGAGCAGTACTTC
>TRBJ2-6|NA|TRBV19|NA
CASSRGGGGANVLTF
TGTGCCAGTAGCAGGGGGGGCGGTGGGGCCAACGTCCTGACTTTC
>TRBJ1-1|NA|TRBV19|NA
CASRSPGGGQNTEAFF
TGTGCCAGTAGGAGCCCGGGTGGGGGGCAGAACACTGAAGCTTTCTTT
>TRBJ1-4|NA|TRBV27|NA
CASSPGTPVTTNEKLFF
TGTGCCAGCAGTCCGGGGACTCCTGTAACAACTAATGAAAAACTGTTTTTT
>TRBJ2-3|NA|TRBV5-1|NA
CASTPMGTDTQYF
TGCGCCAGCACCCCTATGGGCACAGATACGCAGTATTTT
>TRBJ2-1|TRBD2|TRBV20-1|NA
CSASLERGGPYNEQFF
TGCAGTGCTAGTTTAGAGCGGGGGGGCCCCTACAATGAGCAGTTCTTC
>TRBJ1-2|NA|TRBV27|NA
CASSTGFGYGYTF
TGTGCCAGCAGTACAGGGTTTGGCTATGGCTACACCTTC
>TRBJ2-5|TRBD2|TRBV5-5|NA
CASSLLAGIRETQYF
TGTGCCAGCAGCTTGCTAGCGGGGATCCGGGAGACCCAGTACTTC
>TRBJ2-3|TRBD2|TRBV6-4|NA
CASSPSGALTDTQYF
TGTGCCAGCAGTCCGAGCGGGGCGCTCACAGATACGCAGTATTTT
>TRBJ1-1|NA|TRBV5-5|NA
CASSLVARTPLNTEAFF
TGTGCCAGCAGCTTGGTGGCTCGAACACCTCTAAACACTGAAGCTTTCTTT
>TRBJ1-5|TRBD1|TRBV15|once
CATSRTGDQPQHF
TGTGCCACCAGCAGGACAGGGGATCAGCCCCAGCATTTT
>TRBJ2-1|TRBD1|TRBV7-2|once
CASSPPRQGVYNEQFF
TGTGCCAGCAGCCCACCCCGACAGGGAGTTTACAATGAGCAGTTCTTC
>TRBJ2-2|NA|TRBV9|NA
CASSGGNTGELFF
TGTGCCAGCAGTGGGGGAAACACCGGGGAGCTGTTTTTT
>TRBJ2-5|NA|TRBV3-1/TRBV3-2|NA
CASSQDLGGETQYF
TGTGCCAGCAGCCAAGATCTTGGGGGGGAGACCCAGTACTTC
>TRBJ2-7|TRBD1|TRBV6-1|NA
CASSEATGKSEQYF
TGTGCCAGCAGTGAAGCGACAGGGAAAAGCGAGCAGTACTTC
>TRBJ1-1|NA|TRBV11-2|few
CASSALTGSTEAFF
TGTGCCAGCAGCGCCTTAACAGGGAGCACTGAAGCTTTCTTT
>TRBJ1-4|NA|TRBV30|NA
CAWSDSVGATNEKLFF
TGTGCCTGGAGTGACTCTGTTGGGGCAACTAATGAAAAACTGTTTTTT
>TRBJ2-1|NA|TRBV15|NA
CATSTPLRGNNEQFF
TGTGCCACCAGCACCCCCTTGCGGGGAAACAATGAGCAGTTCTTC
>TRBJ2-6|NA|TRBV19|NA
CASSPEVSGANVLTF
TGTGCCAGTAGTCCGGAAGTCTCTGGGGCCAACGTCCTGACTTTC
>TRBJ1-1|NA|TRBV28|NA
CASSLWGQSNTEAFF
TGTGCCAGCAGTTTATGGGGACAATCGAACACTGAAGCTTTCTTT
>TRBJ2-3|NA|TRBV5-4|NA
CASSSRTGTDTQYF
TGTGCCAGCAGCTCCCGGACGGGCACAGATACGCAGTATTTT
>TRBJ1-3|NA|TRBV15|NA
CATSRGGGNTIYF
TGTGCCACCAGCAGAGGGGGTGGAAACACCATATATTTT
>TRBJ2-7|TRBD1|TRBV25-1|NA
CASRAGGEQYF
TGTGCCAGCAGGGCAGGGGGCGAGCAGTACTTC
>TRBJ2-4|NA|TRBV29-1|NA
CSVGDPLAKNIQYF
TGCAGCGTTGGTGACCCTCTAGCCAAAAACATTCAGTACTTC
>TRBJ2-1|NA|TRBV30|once
CAWSQIRDEQFF
TGTGCCTGGAGCCAAATTAGGGATGAGCAGTTCTTC
>TRBJ1-4|NA|TRBV30|few
CAWGRWEKLFF
TGTGCCTGGGGACGATGGGAAAAACTGTTTTTT
>TRBJ1-5|NA|TRBV5-8|NA
CASSLEGGIGQPQHF
TGTGCCAGCAGCTTGGAGGGGGGTATCGGTCAGCCCCAGCATTTT
>TRBJ2-7|NA|TRBV5-1|NA
CASWGDPGSYEQYF
TGCGCCAGCTGGGGGGACCCCGGGTCCTACGAGCAGTACTTC
>TRBJ2-5|TRBD1|TRBV15|NA
CATSRDRTGSQETQYF
TGTGCCACCAGCAGAGATAGGACAGGTTCCCAAGAGACCCAGTACTTC
>TRBJ2-7|TRBD1|TRBV5-5|NA
CASSLSRDRVGEQYF
TGTGCCAGCAGCTTGTCCCGGGACAGGGTAGGCGAGCAGTACTTC